Following are 30 T cell receptor beta chains from one sample sequenced in a study of blood T cell repertoires in COVID-19. Method: immunoSEQ multiplex PCR; TCRdb's copy keeps in-frame clones and lacks some. The sample carries 100,000 to 120,000 clones, nearly 90% recorded once. Sequencing was performed on peripheral blood. The receptor source for this set is a human donor in a cohort sampled during active COVID-19.

This sequence joins TRBV28 and TRBJ2-4; TRBD1 is a possible D gene (6 bases). Germline assignment: CDR1 MDHEN and CDR2 SYDVKM. Trimming cost V 5 bases and J 1 base, with 15 bases left between them. The CDR3 covers 16 residues. CDR3 region: CASSQDQRGAKNIQYF. The CDR3 nucleotides read TGTGCCAGCAGTCAGGACCAGAGGGGGGCCAAAAACATTCAGTACTTC. Looking up the rest from reference TRBV28 and TRBJ2-4 gives the full variable domain: DVKVTQSSRYLVKRTGEKVFLECVQDMDHENMFWYRQDPGLGLRLIYFSYDVKMKEKGDIPEGYSVSREKKERFSLILESASTNQTSMYLCASSQDQRGAKNIQYFGAGTRLSVL.

The chain combines TRBV7-9 with TRBJ1-1; TRBD1 might be the D (5 bases). The V and J ends lost 5 bases and 3 bases respectively, with 13 bases between them. The germline CDR1 and CDR2 sequences are SEHNR and FQNEAQ (reference sequence). This CDR3 contains 14 residues. The chain's CDR3 is CASSPTGDYTEAFF. The DNA of the CDR3 is TGTGCCAGCAGCCCTACCGGGGACTACACTGAAGCTTTCTTT.

The rearrangement joins TRBV10-3 to TRBJ1-2, with unresolved D. Germline CDR1 is ENHRY and CDR2 is SYGVKD. CDR3 length equals 14 residues. V was cut by 2 bases and J by 2 bases, with 9 bases left in between. The CDR3 loop is CAISEASDNYGYTF. In nucleotides, the CDR3 is TGTGCCATCAGTGAGGCCAGCGACAACTATGGCTACACCTTC.

This clone was seen just once. The chain couples TRBV5-1 to TRBJ2-1; TRBD2 matches at 9 bases. Germline CDR1 is SGHRS and CDR2 is YFSETQ. The CDR3 loop spans 13 amino acids. Losses at the gene ends were 4 bases for V and 6 bases for J; bases not matched to a gene: 2. CDR3 nucleotide sequence: TGCGCCAGCAGCCCAGCGGGGGGCAATGAGCAGTTCTTC. This sequence encodes CASSPAGGNEQFF.

The CDR3 here is CASSSWGQGSNTEAFF. The CDR3 nucleotides read TGTGCCAGCAGCTCCTGGGGACAGGGCTCGAACACTGAAGCTTTCTTT. This chain joins TRBV7-3 and TRBJ1-1; 9 nucleotides line up with TRBD1. The CDR3 totals 16 residues. J was trimmed by 1 base and V by 4 bases; bases with no gene match: 7. CDR1 SGHTA and CDR2 FQGTGA come from the germline V gene.

The chain has TRBV7-2 and TRBJ1-1; D is unclear. Germline V gives CDR1 SGHTA, CDR2 FQGNSA. This CDR3 region has 12 residues. Deletions cut 7 bases from V and 7 bases from J, with 13 bases between. CDR3 amino acids: CASTIGALEAFF. CDR3 nucleotides: TGTGCCAGCACCATCGGAGCGCTTGAAGCTTTCTTT.

V and J are TRBV6-5 and TRBJ1-3; maybe TRBD1 (6 bases). V gave up 5 bases and J gave up 2 bases, with 7 bases separating them. Germline lookup yields CDR1 MNHEY and CDR2 SVGAGI. This CDR3 is built from 13 residues. In DNA, the CDR3 is TGTGCCAGCAGTACAGGGACTGGAAACACCATATATTTT. Protein: CASSTGTGNTIYF.

The chain carries TRBV18 and TRBJ1-5; D uncertain. V was pared by 4 bases and J by 0 bases, with 16 bases between. Germline-derived CDR1 and CDR2 are KGHSH and LQKENI. The CDR3 length is 17 residues. The CDR3 region has the DNA TGTGCCAGCTCACAGTCTCTACTGCGTGTTAGCAATCAGCCCCAGCATTTT. Its protein is CASSQSLLRVSNQPQHF.

The CDR3 sequence is CASSPGQLNTGELFF. CDR3 nucleotide sequence: TGTGCCAGCAGCCCAGGACAGCTTAACACCGGGGAGCTGTTTTTT. The gene calls are TRBV9 and TRBJ2-2; maybe TRBD1 (6 bases). V was shortened by 4 bases and J by 2 bases, with 12 bases between the two germline ends. Germline CDR1 is SGDLS and CDR2 is YYNGEE. This CDR3 spans 15 amino acids.

The rearrangement links TRBV7-3 to TRBJ2-6; 7 bases fit TRBD1. Germline values: CDR1 SGHTA, CDR2 FQGTGA. V gave up 4 bases and J gave up 4 bases; unmatched junction bases: 7. This CDR3 has 16 amino acids. This CDR3 reads CASSSEGARGANVLTF. The CDR3 DNA sequence: TGTGCCAGCAGCTCTGAGGGGGCAAGAGGGGCCAACGTCCTGACTTTC.

As DNA, the CDR3 is TGTGCCAGCAGCCTTTCCATCAGGGGACAATCTGGAAACACCATATATTTT. Translated: CASSLSIRGQSGNTIYF. J is TRBJ1-3 and V is TRBV4-2, with TRBD1 as a possible D gene (6 bases). The CDR3 is 17 amino acids. CDR1 is LGHNA, CDR2 YNFKEQ, per germline. V was pared by 4 bases and J by 1 base, with 17 bases between.

The CDR3 DNA sequence: TGTGCCAGCAGCTCGGACAGGGAGGGACATCAGCCCCAGCATTTT. Translation gives CASSSDREGHQPQHF. The chain combines TRBV11-2 with TRBJ1-5; the match to TRBD1 covers 8 bases. Per the germline V gene, CDR1 is SGHAT and CDR2 is FQNNGV. This CDR3 has 15 amino acids. Trimming at V came to 4 bases and at J to 5 bases, leaving 7 bases not matched to a gene.

The genes are TRBV19 and TRBJ2-1; 8 bases agree with TRBD1. The CDR3 loop spans 15 amino acids. The ends lost 10 bases at V and 3 bases at J; junction bases unmatched: 11. The germline CDR1 and CDR2 sequences are LNHDA and SQIVND (reference sequence). CDR3 nucleotide sequence: TGTGCCACCTTAGACAGGGGAACCCTCTACAATGAGCAGTTCTTC. Protein product: CATLDRGTLYNEQFF.

J is TRBJ1-5 and V is TRBV12-3 or TRBV12-4; 11 bases match TRBD1. J was trimmed by 7 bases and V by 6 bases; bases with no gene match: 2. CDR3 length: 13 residues. The CDR3 DNA reads TGTGCCAGCAGGGGACAGGGGGACCAGCCCCAGCATTTT. Protein product: CASRGQGDQPQHF.

Written as DNA, the CDR3 is TGCGCCAGCAGCGTAAACACCGGGGAGCTGTTTTTT. This encodes CASSVNTGELFF. The chain combines TRBV5-1 with TRBJ2-2, with D unresolved. The germline V gene encodes CDR1 SGHRS and CDR2 YFSETQ. CDR3 length equals 12 residues. Trimming left V 4 bases short and J 2 bases short, with 3 bases between.

V gene TRBV28 combines with J gene TRBJ2-5, with D possibly being TRBD2 (6 bases). This CDR3 spans 15 amino acids. The V end lost 4 bases, the J end lost 2 bases, and 14 bases lay between the germline ends. The germline CDR1 and CDR2 sequences are MDHEN and SYDVKM. The CDR3 is CASSSPVAGQETQYF. The CDR3 coding sequence is TGTGCCAGCAGTTCCCCCGTGGCGGGGCAAGAGACCCAGTACTTC.

J is TRBJ2-7 and V is TRBV15, with TRBD2 as a possible D gene (5 bases). CDR3 length equals 15 residues. V was trimmed by 1 base and J by 3 bases, leaving 13 bases between them. From germline, CDR1 is LNHNV and CDR2 YYDKDF (reference sequence). CDR3 amino acids: CATSRVGGSSYEQYF. CDR3 coding DNA: TGTGCCACCAGCAGAGTTGGCGGGTCTAGCTACGAGCAGTACTTC.

The rearrangement joins TRBV5-1 to TRBJ2-3; the match to TRBD2 covers 9 bases. The CDR3 has 16 residues. V lost 0 bases and J lost 1; bases outside the gene matches: 3. Germline assignment: CDR1 SGHRS and CDR2 YFSETQ. The CDR3 loop reads CASSLARLAGTDTQYF. In nucleotides, the CDR3 is TGCGCCAGCAGCTTGGCCCGACTAGCGGGCACAGATACGCAGTATTTT.

The gene calls are TRBV3-1 (or the pseudogene TRBV3-2) and TRBJ1-4; D call uncertain. Germline CDR1 reads LGHDT; CDR2 reads YNNKEL (reference sequence). V shed 4 bases and J shed 5 bases, with 5 bases lying between them. CDR3 length: 12 residues. The CDR3 DNA sequence: TGTGCCAGCAGCCGACAAAATGAAAAACTGTTTTTT. Protein sequence: CASSRQNEKLFF.

This sequence joins TRBV2 and TRBJ2-5, with a tentative D call TRBD2 (6 bases). Germline V lookup: CDR1 SNHLY, CDR2 FYNNEI. The CDR3 is 14 amino acids. Trimming shortened V by 7 bases and J by 2 bases, and 14 bases separated the two germline ends. Here the CDR3 reads CASNLVAEQETQYF. As DNA, the CDR3 is TGTGCCAGCAACCTTGTAGCGGAACAAGAGACCCAGTACTTC.

V gene TRBV6-4 combines with J gene TRBJ2-1; 7 bases align to TRBD2. The germline V gene has CDR1 MRHNA and CDR2 SNTAGT. Trimming took 0 bases from V and 6 from J; bases not matched to a gene: 8. The CDR3 covers 16 residues. CDR3 residues: CASSDSGGRAGNEQFF. The CDR3 DNA is TGTGCCAGCAGTGACTCCGGCGGGAGAGCAGGCAATGAGCAGTTCTTC.

This clone was seen only a few times. The genes are TRBV7-9 and TRBJ1-1; 7 positions agree with TRBD1. CDR1 and CDR2 from the germline V gene are SEHNR and FQNEAQ (reference sequence). The length of the CDR3 is 12 residues. With V trimmed by 8 bases and J by 5 bases, 5 bases remained unmatched. In DNA form, the CDR3 reads TGTGCCAGCCGACAGGGCTGGACTGAAGCTTTCTTT. As protein: CASRQGWTEAFF.

This chain connects TRBV6-1 to TRBJ2-7; D remains ambiguous. The V end lost 1 base, the J end lost 2 bases, and 9 bases lay between the germline ends. Germline V lookup: CDR1 MNHNS, CDR2 SASEGT. This CDR3 has 14 amino acids. The CDR3 nucleotides are TGTGCCAGCAGTGAAGGGCCGAACCCCTACGAGCAGTACTTC. It codes for CASSEGPNPYEQYF.

V is TRBV7-3 and J is TRBJ2-5, with 10 bases aligning to TRBD2. CDR1 is SGHTA, CDR2 FQGTGA, per germline. V was clipped by 0 bases and J by 5 bases; unmatched bases: 6. The CDR3 extends over 16 amino acids. The CDR3 DNA follows: TGTGCCAGCAGCTTAACCGGGACTAGCGAGGCGGAGACCCAGTACTTC. It yields the protein CASSLTGTSEAETQYF.

V is TRBV12-5 and J is TRBJ2-3; 10 nucleotides align to TRBD1. The CDR3 extends over 14 amino acids. V was clipped by 5 bases and J by 5 bases; unmatched bases: 4. Germline loops: CDR1 LGHNT, CDR2 FRNRAP. The CDR3 DNA reads as TGTGCTAGTGGTCTCGGGACAGGGGTAGATACGCAGTATTTT. Protein: CASGLGTGVDTQYF.

This chain connects TRBV11-1 to TRBJ2-7; 10 nucleotides align to TRBD2. CDR3 size: 16 residues. Trimming cost V 4 bases and J 5 bases; bases outside gene matches: 11. From germline, CDR1 is SGHAT and CDR2 FQDESV (reference sequence). CDR3 sequence: CASSSRGLAGANEQYF. CDR3 DNA: TGTGCCAGCAGCTCCCGGGGGCTAGCGGGGGCCAACGAGCAGTACTTC. Filled out from reference TRBV11-1 and TRBJ2-7, the complete variable domain reads EAEVAQSPRYKITEKSQAVAFWCDPISGHATLYWYRQILGQGPELLVQFQDESVVDDSQLPKDRFSAERLKGVDSTLKIQPAELGDSAMYLCASSSRGLAGANEQYFGPGTRLTVT.

The chain has TRBV28 and TRBJ1-5; 7 positions agree with TRBD1. The CDR3 is 17 residues long. V gave up 6 bases and J gave up 0 bases; unmatched junction bases: 11. Germline CDR1 and CDR2: MDHEN and SYDVKM. The CDR3 sequence is CASSPLKTGHSNQPQHF. The CDR3 DNA sequence: TGTGCCAGCAGCCCTCTGAAGACAGGGCATAGCAATCAGCCCCAGCATTTT.

This chain connects TRBV4-1 to TRBJ2-1; unclear D gene. The ends were cut back, 3 bases at V and 6 bases at J, with 9 bases in the middle. CDR1 and CDR2 from the germline V gene are MGHRA and YSYEKL. The CDR3 spans 13 residues. In nucleotides, the CDR3 is TGCGCCAGCAGCCAGCACCGAGGCAATGAGCAGTTCTTC. Its translation: CASSQHRGNEQFF.

On this clone itself: The same CDR3 can be traced to other DNA sequences in this sample. The chain links TRBV5-4 to TRBJ2-7, with 9 bases aligning to TRBD1. CDR1 and CDR2 (germline): SGHNT, YYREEE (reference sequence). V was clipped by 4 bases and J by 4 bases; unmatched bases: 6. The CDR3 spans 14 residues. The CDR3 loop is CASSLDRGRYEQYF. CDR3 DNA sequence: TGTGCCAGCAGCCTGGACAGGGGAAGATACGAGCAGTACTTC.

V usage is TRBV21-1 and J usage is TRBJ2-7; the table's TRBD2 call for D was not verified on the DNA. TRBV21-1 is given as a pseudogene. The CDR3 has 20 amino acids. The CDR3 here is CASSNPGTEGLAGVVAEQYF. CDR3 sequence (DNA): TGTGCCAGCAGCAATCCCGGGACGGAGGGACTAGCGGGCGTTGTGGCCGAGCAGTACTTC.